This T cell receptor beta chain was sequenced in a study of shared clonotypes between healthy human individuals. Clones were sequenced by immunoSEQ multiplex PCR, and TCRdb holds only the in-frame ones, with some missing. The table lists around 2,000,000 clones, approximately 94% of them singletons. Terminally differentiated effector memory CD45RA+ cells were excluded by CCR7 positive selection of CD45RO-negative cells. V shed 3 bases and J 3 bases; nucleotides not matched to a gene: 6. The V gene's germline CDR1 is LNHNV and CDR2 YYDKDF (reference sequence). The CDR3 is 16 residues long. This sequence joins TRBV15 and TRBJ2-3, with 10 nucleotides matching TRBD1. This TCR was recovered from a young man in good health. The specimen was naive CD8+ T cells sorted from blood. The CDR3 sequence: CATSSGQGDITDTQYF. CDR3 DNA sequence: TGTGCCACCAGCAGTGGACAGGGGGATATTACAGATACGCAGTATTTT.